One and the same sample provided the 13 T cell receptor beta chains below, sequenced in a study of blood T cell repertoires in COVID-19. Here immunoSEQ multiplex PCR was the method, and the copy in TCRdb shows in-frame clones only, minus some. The sample carries around 250,000 clones, 65% to 85% recorded once. Sequenced: peripheral blood. All receptors derive from an elderly man with acute or convalescent COVID-19.

The genes are TRBV18 and TRBJ2-3, with D maybe TRBD2 (7 bases). Trimming took off 0 bases at V and 10 bases at J, with 20 bases between the two ends. The CDR3 sequence is 16 residues long. CDR1 and CDR2 from the germline V gene are KGHSH and LQKENI. In nucleotides, the CDR3 is TGTGCCAGCTCACCACCCCCCGGGGGGCCCCGGTTGGCGCAGTATTTT. Translating it yields CASSPPPGGPRLAQYF. The full variable domain, with the rest looked up from reference TRBV18 and TRBJ2-3, is NAGVMQNPRHLVRRRGQEARLRCSPMKGHSHVYWYRQLPEEGLKFMVYLQKENIIDESGMPKERFSAEFPKEGPSILRIQQVVRGDSAAYFCASSPPPGGPRLAQYFGPGTRLTVL.

This chain uses TRBV6-1 with TRBJ2-3; 12 positions agree with TRBD1. V was pared by 4 bases and J by 5 bases, with 7 bases of the junction left unmatched. CDR3 size: 16 residues. CDR1 MNHNS and CDR2 SASEGT come from the germline V gene. In DNA form, the CDR3 reads TGTGCCAGCAGTGGAGAGGGACAGGGGGCAAGAGATACGCAGTATTTT. Translation: CASSGEGQGARDTQYF.

V usage is TRBV25-1 and J usage is TRBJ1-2; D is undetermined. CDR3 size: 12 residues. Trimming removed 4 bases from V and 7 bases from J, with 10 bases in between. CDR1 is MGHDK, CDR2 SYGVNS, per germline. CDR3 nucleotide sequence: TGTGCCAGCAGTGTTATGGGGAGTGGCTACACCTTC. Amino acid sequence: CASSVMGSGYTF.

The gene calls are TRBV7-9 and TRBJ2-7; perhaps TRBD2 as D (6 bases). Deletions cut 5 bases from V and 9 bases from J, with 17 bases between. This CDR3 is built from 13 residues. Germline CDR1 SEHNR, CDR2 FQNEAQ (reference sequence). This CDR3 is CASSPPGGLGQYF. DNA of the CDR3: TGTGCCAGCAGCCCGCCCGGAGGGTTGGGGCAGTACTTC.

Only one count was recorded for this clone. The chain employs TRBV5-6 and TRBJ1-4; D gene unclear. The germline V gene has CDR1 SGHDT and CDR2 YYEEEE. The V gene lost 0 bases and the J gene lost 4 bases, with 10 bases spanning the gap. The CDR3 totals 15 residues. The CDR3 sequence is CASSLGTEFNEKLFF. The CDR3 bases are TGTGCCAGCAGCTTGGGTACAGAATTTAATGAAAAACTGTTTTTT. The full variable domain, rest sourced from reference TRBV5-6 and TRBJ1-4, is DAGVTQSPTHLIKTRGQQVTLRCSPKSGHDTVSWYQQALGQGPQFIFQYYEEEERQRGNFPDRFSGHQFPNYSSELNVNALLLGDSALYLCASSLGTEFNEKLFFGSGTQLSVL.

The chain links TRBV27 to TRBJ2-5, with 10 bases that match TRBD2. This CDR3 spans 17 amino acids. Germline trimming cut 3 bases from V and 1 base from J; bases unmatched to any gene: 8. The germline gives CDR1 MNHEY, CDR2 SMNVEV (reference sequence). CDR3 nucleotides: TGTGCCAGCAGTTTGATAACCCTAGCGGGAGTCCAAGAGACCCAGTACTTC. Translated: CASSLITLAGVQETQYF.

The genes are TRBV9 and TRBJ1-1, with 8 bases fitting TRBD1. CDR1 SGDLS and CDR2 YYNGEE come from the germline V gene. The length of the CDR3 is 17 residues. The J segment lost 0 bases and the V segment lost 4 bases, leaving 11 bases of the junction unmatched. In DNA, the CDR3 is TGTGCCAGCAGCATTGGGACAGGAGCGAATCTGAACACTGAAGCTTTCTTT. Translating it yields CASSIGTGANLNTEAFF. Based on the CDR3 plus reference TRBV9 and TRBJ1-1, the full variable domain is DSGVTQTPKHLITATGQRVTLRCSPRSGDLSVYWYQQSLDQGLQFLIQYYNGEERAKGNILERFSAQQFPDLHSELNLSSLELGDSALYFCASSIGTGANLNTEAFFGQGTRLTVV.

The V call is TRBV7-6, the J call TRBJ2-2; 8 bases fit TRBD1. V lost 4 bases and J lost 6; bases outside the gene matches: 7. The CDR3 extends over 15 amino acids. The germline gives CDR1 SGHVS, CDR2 FNYEAQ. CDR3 DNA: TGTGCCAGCAGCTCCCCGGACAGGGTCCCCGGGGAGCTGTTTTTT. Encoded protein: CASSSPDRVPGELFF. The full variable domain, its missing parts supplied by reference TRBV7-6 and TRBJ2-2, is GAGVSQSPRYKVTKRGQDVALRCDPISGHVSLYWYRQALGQGPEFLTYFNYEAQQDKSGLPNDRFSAERPEGSISTLTIQRTEQRDSAMYRCASSSPDRVPGELFFGEGSRLTVL.

This clone was counted between two and nine times. The chain links TRBV29-1 to TRBJ2-5; no reliable D call. CDR1 is SQVTM and CDR2 is ANQGSEA in the germline V gene. Between the trimmed V and J ends, which lost 2 bases and 5 bases, there was a span of 6 bases. This CDR3 region has 11 residues. CDR3 residues: CSVEQIETQYF. The CDR3 DNA reads TGCAGCGTTGAACAGATCGAGACCCAGTACTTC.

On this clone itself: Other DNA sequences in this specimen translate into the identical CDR3. The chain couples TRBV9 to TRBJ1-3; D is unclear. Between the trimmed V and J ends, which lost 2 bases and 0 bases, there was a span of 6 bases. The germline gives CDR1 SGDLS, CDR2 YYNGEE. The CDR3 totals 14 residues. The CDR3 sequence is CASSVGSSGNTIYF. The CDR3 bases are TGTGCCAGCAGCGTGGGGAGCTCTGGAAACACCATATATTTT.

This chain links TRBV5-1 with TRBJ2-7; the match to TRBD1 covers 9 bases. Germline CDR1 reads SGHRS; CDR2 reads YFSETQ. This CDR3 contains 19 residues. V lost 2 bases, J lost 6 bases, and 21 bases stayed unmatched. The CDR3 sequence is CASSLGYGTGIPNEFEQYF. The CDR3 coding sequence is TGCGCCAGCAGCTTAGGGTACGGGACAGGGATTCCCAACGAGTTCGAGCAGTACTTC.

The V call is TRBV10-3, the J call TRBJ1-2; unclear D gene. The CDR3 spans 13 residues. CDR1 ENHRY and CDR2 SYGVKD come from the germline V gene. V lost 6 bases and J 2 bases, leaving 10 bases between the germline ends. CDR3 coding DNA: TGTGCCATCAGCCCCGCAGGCAACTATGGCTACACCTTC. Translating it yields CAISPAGNYGYTF.

This clone was observed a handful of times. Other DNA sequences in this specimen translate into the identical CDR3. The V gene is TRBV24-1, the J gene TRBJ1-5; 10 nucleotides line up with TRBD1. V lost 4 bases, J lost 3 bases, and 5 bases stayed unmatched. Germline values: CDR1 KGHDR, CDR2 SFDVKD. The CDR3 has 16 amino acids. The CDR3 is CATSDRGQGTNQPQHF. The CDR3 DNA reads TGTGCCACCAGTGACCGGGGACAGGGGACCAATCAGCCCCAGCATTTT.